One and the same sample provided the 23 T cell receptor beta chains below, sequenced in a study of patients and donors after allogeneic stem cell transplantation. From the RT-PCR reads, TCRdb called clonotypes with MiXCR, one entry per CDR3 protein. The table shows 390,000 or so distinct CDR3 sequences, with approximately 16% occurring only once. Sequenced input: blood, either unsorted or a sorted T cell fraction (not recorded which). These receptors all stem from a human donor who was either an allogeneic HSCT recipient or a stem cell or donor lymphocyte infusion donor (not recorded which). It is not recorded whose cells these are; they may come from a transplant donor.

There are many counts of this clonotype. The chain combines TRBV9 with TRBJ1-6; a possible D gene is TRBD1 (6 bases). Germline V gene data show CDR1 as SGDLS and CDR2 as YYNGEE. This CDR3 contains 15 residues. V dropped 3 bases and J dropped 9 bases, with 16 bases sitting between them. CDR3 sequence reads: CASSGDIQTGSPLHF. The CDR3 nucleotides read TGTGCCAGCAGCGGGGACATTCAAACGGGTTCACCCCTCCACTTT.

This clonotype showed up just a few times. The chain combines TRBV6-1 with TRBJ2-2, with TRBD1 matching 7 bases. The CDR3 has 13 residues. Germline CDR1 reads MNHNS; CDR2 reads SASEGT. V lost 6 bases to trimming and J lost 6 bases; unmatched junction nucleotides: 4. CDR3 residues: CASRPDRAGELFF. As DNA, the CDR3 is TGTGCCAGCAGACCCGACAGGGCCGGGGAGCTGTTTTTT.

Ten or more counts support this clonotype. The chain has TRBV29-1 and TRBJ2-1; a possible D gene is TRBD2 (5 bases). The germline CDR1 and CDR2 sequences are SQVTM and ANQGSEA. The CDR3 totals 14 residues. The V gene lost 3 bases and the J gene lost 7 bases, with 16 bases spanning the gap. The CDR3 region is CSVDGPPRGNEQFF. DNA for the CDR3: TGCAGCGTTGACGGGCCCCCACGGGGAAATGAGCAGTTCTTC.

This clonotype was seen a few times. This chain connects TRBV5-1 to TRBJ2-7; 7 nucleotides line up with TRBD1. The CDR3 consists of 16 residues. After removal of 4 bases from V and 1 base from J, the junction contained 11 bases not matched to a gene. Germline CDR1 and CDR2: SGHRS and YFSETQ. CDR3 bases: TGCGCCAGCAGCCAGAGAGGGGACAGTAGGTCCTACGAGCAGTACTTC. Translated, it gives CASSQRGDSRSYEQYF.

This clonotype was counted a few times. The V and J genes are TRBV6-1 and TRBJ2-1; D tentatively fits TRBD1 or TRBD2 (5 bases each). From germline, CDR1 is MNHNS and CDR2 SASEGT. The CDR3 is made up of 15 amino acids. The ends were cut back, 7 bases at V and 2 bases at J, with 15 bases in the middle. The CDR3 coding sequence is TGTGCCAGCATCCCCCCGGGACGCACCTACAATGAGCAGTTCTTC. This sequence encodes CASIPPGRTYNEQFF.

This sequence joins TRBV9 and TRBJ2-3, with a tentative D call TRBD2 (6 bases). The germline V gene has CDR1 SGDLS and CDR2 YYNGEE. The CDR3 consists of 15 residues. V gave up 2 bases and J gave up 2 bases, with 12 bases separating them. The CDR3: CASSVAGTSTDTQYF. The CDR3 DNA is TGTGCCAGCAGCGTTGCGGGAACATCCACAGATACGCAGTATTTT.

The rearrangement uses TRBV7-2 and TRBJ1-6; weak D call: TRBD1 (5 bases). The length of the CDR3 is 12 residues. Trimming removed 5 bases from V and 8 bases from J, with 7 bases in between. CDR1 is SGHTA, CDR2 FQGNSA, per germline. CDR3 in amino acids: CASSAGYSPLHF. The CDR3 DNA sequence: TGTGCCAGCAGCGCAGGGTATTCACCCCTCCACTTT.

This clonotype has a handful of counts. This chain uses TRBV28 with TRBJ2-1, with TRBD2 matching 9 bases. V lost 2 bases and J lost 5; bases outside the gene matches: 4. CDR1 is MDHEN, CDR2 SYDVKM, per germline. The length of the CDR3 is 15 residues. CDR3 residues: CASSLLAGRHNEQFF. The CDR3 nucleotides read TGTGCCAGCAGTTTACTAGCGGGGCGCCACAATGAGCAGTTCTTC.

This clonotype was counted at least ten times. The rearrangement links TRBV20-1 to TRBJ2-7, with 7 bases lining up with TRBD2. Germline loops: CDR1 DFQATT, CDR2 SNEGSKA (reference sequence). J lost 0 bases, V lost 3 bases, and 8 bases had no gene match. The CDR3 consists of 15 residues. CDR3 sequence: CSASSPGGTSYEQYF. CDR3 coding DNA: TGCAGTGCTAGCAGCCCCGGGGGGACCTCCTACGAGCAGTACTTC.

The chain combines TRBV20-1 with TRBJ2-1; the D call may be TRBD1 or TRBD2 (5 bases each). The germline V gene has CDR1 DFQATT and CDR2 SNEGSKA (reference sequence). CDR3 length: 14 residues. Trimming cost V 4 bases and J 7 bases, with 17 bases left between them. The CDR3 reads CSATRDPGGNEQFF. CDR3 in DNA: TGCAGTGCTACCCGGGACCCTGGGGGAAATGAGCAGTTCTTC.

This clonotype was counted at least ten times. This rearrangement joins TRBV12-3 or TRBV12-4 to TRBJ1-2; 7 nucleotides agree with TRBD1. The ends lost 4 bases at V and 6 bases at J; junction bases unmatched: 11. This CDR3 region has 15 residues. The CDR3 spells CASSSQTGLLDGYTF. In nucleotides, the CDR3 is TGTGCCAGCAGTTCCCAGACAGGGCTTTTGGATGGCTACACCTTC.

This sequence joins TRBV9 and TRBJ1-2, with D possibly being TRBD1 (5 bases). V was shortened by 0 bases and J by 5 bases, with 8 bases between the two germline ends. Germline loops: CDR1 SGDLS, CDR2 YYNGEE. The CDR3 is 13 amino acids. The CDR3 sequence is CASSVEGVYGYTF. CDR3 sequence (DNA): TGTGCCAGCAGCGTAGAAGGGGTGTATGGCTACACCTTC.

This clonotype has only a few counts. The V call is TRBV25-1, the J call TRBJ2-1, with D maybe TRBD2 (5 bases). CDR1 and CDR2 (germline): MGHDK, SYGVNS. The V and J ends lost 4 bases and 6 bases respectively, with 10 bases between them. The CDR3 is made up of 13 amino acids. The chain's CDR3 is CASSATRGNEQFF. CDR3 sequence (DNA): TGTGCCAGCAGTGCCACCCGGGGCAATGAGCAGTTCTTC.

In DNA, the CDR3 is TGTGCCAGTAGTCGAATCGGGACAGTCGGCACAGATACGCAGTATTTT. This sequence encodes CASSRIGTVGTDTQYF. The chain carries TRBV19 and TRBJ2-3; TRBD1 matches at 7 bases. V trimming: 5 bases; J trimming: 1 base; junction bases outside the gene matches: 9. Germline V lookup: CDR1 LNHDA, CDR2 SQIVND (reference sequence). The CDR3 is 16 residues long.

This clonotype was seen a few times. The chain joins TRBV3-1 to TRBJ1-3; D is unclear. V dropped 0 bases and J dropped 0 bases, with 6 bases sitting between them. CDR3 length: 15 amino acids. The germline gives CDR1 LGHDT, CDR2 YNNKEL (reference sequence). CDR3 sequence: CASSQEVGSGNTIYF. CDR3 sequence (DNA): TGTGCCAGCAGCCAAGAGGTGGGCTCTGGAAACACCATATATTTT.

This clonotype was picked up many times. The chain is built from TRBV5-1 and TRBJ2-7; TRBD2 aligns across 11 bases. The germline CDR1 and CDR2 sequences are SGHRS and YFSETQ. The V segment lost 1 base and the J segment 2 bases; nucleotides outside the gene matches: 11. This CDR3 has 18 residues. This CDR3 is CASSLSETSGDSAYEQYF. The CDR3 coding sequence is TGCGCCAGCAGCTTGTCTGAGACTAGCGGGGATTCCGCCTACGAGCAGTACTTC. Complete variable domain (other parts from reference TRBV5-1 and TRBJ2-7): KAGVTQTPRYLIKTRGQQVTLSCSPISGHRSVSWYQQTPGQGLQFLFEYFSETQRNKGNFPGRFSGRQFSNSRSEMNVSTLELGDSALYLCASSLSETSGDSAYEQYFGPGTRLTVT.

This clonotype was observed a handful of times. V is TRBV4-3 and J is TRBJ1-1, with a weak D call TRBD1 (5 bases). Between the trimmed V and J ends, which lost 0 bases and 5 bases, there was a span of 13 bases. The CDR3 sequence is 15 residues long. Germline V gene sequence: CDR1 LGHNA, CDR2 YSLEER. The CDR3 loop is CASSQEANAGTEAFF. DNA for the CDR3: TGCGCCAGCAGCCAAGAAGCCAACGCAGGGACTGAAGCTTTCTTT.

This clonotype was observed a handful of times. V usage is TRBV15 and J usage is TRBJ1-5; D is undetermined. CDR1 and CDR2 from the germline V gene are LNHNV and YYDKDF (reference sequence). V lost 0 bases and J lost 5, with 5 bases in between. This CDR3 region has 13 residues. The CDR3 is CATSRDPYQPQHF. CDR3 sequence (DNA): TGTGCCACCAGCAGAGATCCATATCAGCCCCAGCATTTT.

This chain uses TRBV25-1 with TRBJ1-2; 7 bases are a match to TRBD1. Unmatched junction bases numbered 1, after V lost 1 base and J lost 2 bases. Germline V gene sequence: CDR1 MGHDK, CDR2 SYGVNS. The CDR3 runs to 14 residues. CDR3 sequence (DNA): TGTGCCAGCAGTGAATGGGGACAGAACTATGGCTACACCTTC. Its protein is CASSEWGQNYGYTF.

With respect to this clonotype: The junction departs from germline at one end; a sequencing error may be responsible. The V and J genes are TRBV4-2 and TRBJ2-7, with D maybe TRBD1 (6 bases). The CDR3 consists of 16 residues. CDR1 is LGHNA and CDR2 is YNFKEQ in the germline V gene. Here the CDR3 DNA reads TGTACCAGCAGCCCACCAACAGGGCCGACAGCCTACGAGCAGTACTTC. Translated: CTSSPPTGPTAYEQYF.

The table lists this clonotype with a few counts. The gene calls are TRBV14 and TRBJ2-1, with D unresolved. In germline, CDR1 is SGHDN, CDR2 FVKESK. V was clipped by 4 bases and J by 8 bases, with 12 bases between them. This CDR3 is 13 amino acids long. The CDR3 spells CASSRENQDEQFF. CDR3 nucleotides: TGTGCCAGCAGCCGAGAAAATCAGGATGAGCAGTTCTTC.

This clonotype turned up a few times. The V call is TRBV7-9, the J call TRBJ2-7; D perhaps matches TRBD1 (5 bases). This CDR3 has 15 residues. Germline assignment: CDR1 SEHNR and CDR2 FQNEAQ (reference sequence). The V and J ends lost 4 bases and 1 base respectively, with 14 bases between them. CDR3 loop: CASSSSRQPSYEQYF. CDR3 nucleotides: TGTGCCAGCAGCTCCTCCCGACAGCCGTCCTACGAGCAGTACTTC.

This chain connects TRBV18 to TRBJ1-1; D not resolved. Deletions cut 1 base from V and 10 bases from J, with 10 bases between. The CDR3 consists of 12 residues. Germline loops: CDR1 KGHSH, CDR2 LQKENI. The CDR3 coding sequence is TGTGCCAGCTCACCACGCGGGTATGGAGCTTTCTTT. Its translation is CASSPRGYGAFF.